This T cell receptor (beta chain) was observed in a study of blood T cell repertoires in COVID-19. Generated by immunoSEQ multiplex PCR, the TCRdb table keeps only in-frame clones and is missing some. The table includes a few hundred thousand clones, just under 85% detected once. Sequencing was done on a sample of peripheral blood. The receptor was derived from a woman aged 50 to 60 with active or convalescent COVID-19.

CDR3 sequence (DNA): TGTGCCAGCAGCTTAGAGTTCAAGCGAAAGGATACGCAGTATTTT. Its protein is CASSLEFKRKDTQYF. The J gene is TRBJ2-3, the V gene TRBV7-9; D is uncertain. Between the trimmed V and J ends, which lost 1 base and 6 bases, there was a span of 14 bases. The CDR3 loop spans 15 amino acids. Germline V lookup: CDR1 SEHNR, CDR2 FQNEAQ (reference sequence).